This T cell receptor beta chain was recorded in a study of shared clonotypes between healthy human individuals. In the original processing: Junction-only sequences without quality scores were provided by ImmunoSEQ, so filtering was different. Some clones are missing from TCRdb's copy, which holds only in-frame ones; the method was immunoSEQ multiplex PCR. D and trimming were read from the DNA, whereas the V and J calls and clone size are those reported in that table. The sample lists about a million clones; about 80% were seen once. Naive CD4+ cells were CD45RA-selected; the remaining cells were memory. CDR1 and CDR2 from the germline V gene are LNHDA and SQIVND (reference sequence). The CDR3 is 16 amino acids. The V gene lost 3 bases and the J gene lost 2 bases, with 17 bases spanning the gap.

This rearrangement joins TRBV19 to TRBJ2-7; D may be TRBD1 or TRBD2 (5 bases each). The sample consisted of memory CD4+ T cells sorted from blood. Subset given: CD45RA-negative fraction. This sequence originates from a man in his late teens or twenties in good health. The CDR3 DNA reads TGTGCCAGTAGTATTAGCGCCCAGGGAGAGCCCTACGAGCAGTACTTC. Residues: CASSISAQGEPYEQYF.